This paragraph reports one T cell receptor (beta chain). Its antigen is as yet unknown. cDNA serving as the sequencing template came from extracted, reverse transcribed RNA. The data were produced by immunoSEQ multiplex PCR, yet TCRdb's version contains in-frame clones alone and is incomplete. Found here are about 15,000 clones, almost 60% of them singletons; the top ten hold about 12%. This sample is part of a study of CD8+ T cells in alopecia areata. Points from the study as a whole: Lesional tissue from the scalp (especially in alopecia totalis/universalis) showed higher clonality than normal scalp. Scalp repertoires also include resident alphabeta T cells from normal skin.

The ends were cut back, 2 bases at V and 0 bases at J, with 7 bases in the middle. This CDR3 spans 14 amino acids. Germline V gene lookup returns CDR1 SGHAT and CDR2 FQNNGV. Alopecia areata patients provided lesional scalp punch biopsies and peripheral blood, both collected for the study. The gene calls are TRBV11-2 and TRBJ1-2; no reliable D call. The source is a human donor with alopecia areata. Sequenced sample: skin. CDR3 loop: CASSLQAANYGYTF. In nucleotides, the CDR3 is TGTGCCAGCAGCTTACAGGCTGCTAACTATGGCTACACCTTC.